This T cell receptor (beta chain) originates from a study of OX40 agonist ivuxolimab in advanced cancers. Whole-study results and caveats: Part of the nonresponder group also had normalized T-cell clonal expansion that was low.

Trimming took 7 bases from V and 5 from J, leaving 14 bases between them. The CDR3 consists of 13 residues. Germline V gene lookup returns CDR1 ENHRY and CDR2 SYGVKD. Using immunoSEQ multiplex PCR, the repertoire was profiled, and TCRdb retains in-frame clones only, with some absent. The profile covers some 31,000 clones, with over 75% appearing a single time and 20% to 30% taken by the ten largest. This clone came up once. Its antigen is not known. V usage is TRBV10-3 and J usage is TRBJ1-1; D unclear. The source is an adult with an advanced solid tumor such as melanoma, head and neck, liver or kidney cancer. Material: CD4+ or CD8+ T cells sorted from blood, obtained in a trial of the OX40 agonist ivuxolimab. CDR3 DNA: TGTGCCATCATACGGACCCCGGGTACTGAAGCTTTCTTT. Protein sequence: CAIIRTPGTEAFF.